This T cell receptor beta chain was obtained from a study of early T cells in non-severe SARS-CoV-2 infection. Whole-study context: The study sequenced bulk RNA from unsorted whole blood, with chains unpaired.

Researchers tagged individual cDNA molecules with unique molecular identifiers. MiXCR, run by TCRdb on the 5' RACE reads, gives a single entry per CDR3 protein. Of about 97,000 distinct CDR3 sequences listed, about 11% are singletons. Overall study results and limits: The study's VDJdb matching favored anti-spike CD8 responses and missed private and CD4 specificities.

With regard to this clonotype: Its target is not known.

V lost 5 bases, J lost 5 bases, and 3 bases stayed unmatched. The CDR3 has 13 residues. Germline lookup yields CDR1 SGHTA and CDR2 FQGTGA. This material consisted of whole blood, taken at baseline. The sequence was obtained from an adult who was a healthcare worker with PCR-confirmed SARS-CoV-2 infection or an uninfected control (not recorded which). The V call is TRBV7-3, the J call TRBJ2-1; 7 positions agree with TRBD2. The CDR3 region is CASSPRGDNEQFF. CDR3 DNA: TGTGCCAGCAGCCCCCGGGGGGACAATGAGCAGTTCTTC.